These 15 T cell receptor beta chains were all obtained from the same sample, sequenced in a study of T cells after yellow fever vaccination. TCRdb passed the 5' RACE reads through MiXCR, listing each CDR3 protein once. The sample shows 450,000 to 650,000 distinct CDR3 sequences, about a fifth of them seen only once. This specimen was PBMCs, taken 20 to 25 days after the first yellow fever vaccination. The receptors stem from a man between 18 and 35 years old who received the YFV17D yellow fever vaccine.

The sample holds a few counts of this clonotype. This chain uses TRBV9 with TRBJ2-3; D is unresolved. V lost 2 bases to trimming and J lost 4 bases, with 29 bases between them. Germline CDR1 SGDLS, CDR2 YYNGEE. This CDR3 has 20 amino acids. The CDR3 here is CASSVRSPRVWGSGPDTQYF. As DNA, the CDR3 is TGTGCCAGCAGCGTTAGGTCTCCCCGCGTATGGGGAAGTGGGCCAGATACGCAGTATTTT. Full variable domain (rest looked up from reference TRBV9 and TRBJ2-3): DSGVTQTPKHLITATGQRVTLRCSPRSGDLSVYWYQQSLDQGLQFLIQYYNGEERAKGNILERFSAQQFPDLHSELNLSSLELGDSALYFCASSVRSPRVWGSGPDTQYFGPGTRLTVL.

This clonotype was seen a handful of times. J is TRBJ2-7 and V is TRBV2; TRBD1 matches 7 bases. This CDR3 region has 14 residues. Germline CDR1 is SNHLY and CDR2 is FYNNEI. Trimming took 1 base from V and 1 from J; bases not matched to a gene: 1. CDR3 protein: CASSEETGSYEQYV. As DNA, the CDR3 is TGTGCCAGCAGTGAAGAGACAGGGTCCTACGAGCAGTACGTC.

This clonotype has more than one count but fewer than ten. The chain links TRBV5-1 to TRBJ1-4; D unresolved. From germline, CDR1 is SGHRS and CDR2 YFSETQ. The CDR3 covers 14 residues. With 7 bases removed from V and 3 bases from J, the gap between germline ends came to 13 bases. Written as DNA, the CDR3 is TGCGCCAGCGGTCTGTCGTACCCTAATGAAAAACTGTTTTTT. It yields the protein CASGLSYPNEKLFF.

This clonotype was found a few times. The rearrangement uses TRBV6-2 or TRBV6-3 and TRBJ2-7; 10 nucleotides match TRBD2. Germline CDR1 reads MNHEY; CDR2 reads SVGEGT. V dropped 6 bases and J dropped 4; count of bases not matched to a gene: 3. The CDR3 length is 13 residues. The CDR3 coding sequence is TGTGCCAGCAGGGATAGCGGGGGGTACGAGCAGTACGTC. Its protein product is CASRDSGGYEQYV.

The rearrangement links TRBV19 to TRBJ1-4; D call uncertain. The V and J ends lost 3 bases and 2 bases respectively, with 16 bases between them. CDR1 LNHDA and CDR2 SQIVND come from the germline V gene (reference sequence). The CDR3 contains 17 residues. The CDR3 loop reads CASSMLTSMSTNEKLFF. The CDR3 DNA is TGTGCCAGTAGTATGCTGACCAGTATGAGCACTAATGAAAAACTGTTTTTT.

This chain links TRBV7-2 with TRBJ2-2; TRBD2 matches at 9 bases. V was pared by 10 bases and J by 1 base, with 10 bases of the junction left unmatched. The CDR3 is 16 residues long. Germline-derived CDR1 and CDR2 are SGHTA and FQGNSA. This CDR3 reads CAIPVAGGRNTGELFF. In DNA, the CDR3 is TGTGCCATCCCGGTGGCGGGGGGGCGGAACACCGGGGAGCTGTTTTTT.

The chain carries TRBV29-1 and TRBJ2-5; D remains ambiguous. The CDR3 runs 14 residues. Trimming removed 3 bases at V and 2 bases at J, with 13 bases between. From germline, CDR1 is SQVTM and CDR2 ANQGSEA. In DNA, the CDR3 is TGCAGCGTTGATACCACCGAACCGCAAGAGACCCAGTACTTC. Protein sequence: CSVDTTEPQETQYF.

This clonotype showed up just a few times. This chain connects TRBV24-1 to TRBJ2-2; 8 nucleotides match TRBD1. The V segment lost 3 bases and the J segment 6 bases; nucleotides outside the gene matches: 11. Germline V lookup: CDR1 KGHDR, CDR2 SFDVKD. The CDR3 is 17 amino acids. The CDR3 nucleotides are TGTGCCACCAGTGATATGGACTCAGGGGGCGCACCCGGGGAGCTGTTTTTT. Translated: CATSDMDSGGAPGELFF.

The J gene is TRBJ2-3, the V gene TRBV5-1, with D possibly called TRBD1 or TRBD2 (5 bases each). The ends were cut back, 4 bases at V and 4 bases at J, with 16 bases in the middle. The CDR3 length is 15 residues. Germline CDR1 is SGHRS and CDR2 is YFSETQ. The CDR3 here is CASSRDWGNADTQYF. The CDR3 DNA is TGCGCCAGCAGCCGTGACTGGGGGAACGCAGATACGCAGTATTTT.

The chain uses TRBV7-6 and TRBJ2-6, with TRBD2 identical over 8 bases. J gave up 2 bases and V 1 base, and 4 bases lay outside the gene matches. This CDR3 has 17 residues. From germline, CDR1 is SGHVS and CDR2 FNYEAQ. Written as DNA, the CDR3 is TGTGCCAGCAGCTTAGTCGGGGGGGGAACTGGGGCCAACGTCCTGACTTTC. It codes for CASSLVGGGTGANVLTF.

The CDR3 spells CASSLARQGGETQYF. CDR3 DNA: TGCGCCAGCAGCTTGGCCCGACAGGGAGGTGAGACCCAGTACTTC. This chain uses TRBV5-1 with TRBJ2-5; perhaps TRBD1 as D (7 bases). The germline V gene has CDR1 SGHRS and CDR2 YFSETQ. The CDR3 has 15 amino acids. Trimming took 0 bases from V and 5 from J, leaving 14 bases between them.

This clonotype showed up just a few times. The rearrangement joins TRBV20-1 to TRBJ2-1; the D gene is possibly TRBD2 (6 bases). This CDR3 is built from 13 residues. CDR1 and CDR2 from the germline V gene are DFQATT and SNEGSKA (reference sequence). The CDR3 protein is CRVERATYNEQFF. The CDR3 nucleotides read TGCAGAGTGGAGCGGGCGACCTACAATGAGCAGTTCTTC.

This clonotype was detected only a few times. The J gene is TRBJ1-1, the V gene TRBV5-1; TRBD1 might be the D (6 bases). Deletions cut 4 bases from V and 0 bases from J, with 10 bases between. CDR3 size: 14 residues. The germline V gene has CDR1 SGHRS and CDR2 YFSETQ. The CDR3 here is CASSEYRVNTEAFF. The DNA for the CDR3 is TGCGCCAGCAGCGAATACAGGGTGAACACTGAAGCTTTCTTT.

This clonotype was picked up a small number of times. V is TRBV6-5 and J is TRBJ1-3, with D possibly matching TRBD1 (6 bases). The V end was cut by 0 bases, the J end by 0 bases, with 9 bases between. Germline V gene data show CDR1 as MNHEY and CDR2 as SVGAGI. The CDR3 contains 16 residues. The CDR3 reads CASSYSQGDSGNTIYF. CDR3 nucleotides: TGTGCCAGCAGTTACTCACAGGGAGACTCTGGAAACACCATATATTTT.

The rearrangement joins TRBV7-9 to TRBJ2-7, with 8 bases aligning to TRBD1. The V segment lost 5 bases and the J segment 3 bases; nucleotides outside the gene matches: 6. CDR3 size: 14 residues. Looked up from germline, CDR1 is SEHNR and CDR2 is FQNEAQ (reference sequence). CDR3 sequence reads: CASSRRQGNYEQYF. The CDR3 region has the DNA TGTGCCAGCAGCCGGAGACAGGGGAACTACGAGCAGTACTTC.